The clone carrying this T cell receptor beta chain came up many times. Its antigen is not identified. The CDR3 is cut off 3 residues early in the read; its end comes from the germline J gene. Sequenced by immunoSEQ multiplex PCR; TCRdb stores in-frame clones only, minus some. This sample has approximately 58,000 clones, each found more than once. Trimming took 3 bases from V and 6 from J; bases not matched to a gene: 7. Germline V gene sequence: CDR1 DFQATT, CDR2 SNEGSKA (reference sequence). The CDR3 contains 14 residues. The data originate from a study of T cell clonality in common variable immunodeficiency. Broader study findings: In common variable immunodeficiency, TCR beta chains reportedly carried fewer deletions and N-nucleotide insertions. CVID subjects showed higher TCRbeta clonality than healthy controls.

Sequencing input: peripheral blood mononuclear cells. This chain links TRBV20-1 with TRBJ1-5; 8 positions agree with TRBD1. The clonotype originates from a person between 18 and 69 years old in good health. The CDR3 region is CSASRTGRGQPQHF. The part of the CDR3 DNA that was read is TGCAGTGCTAGTAGGACAGGGAGAGGTCAGCCC.